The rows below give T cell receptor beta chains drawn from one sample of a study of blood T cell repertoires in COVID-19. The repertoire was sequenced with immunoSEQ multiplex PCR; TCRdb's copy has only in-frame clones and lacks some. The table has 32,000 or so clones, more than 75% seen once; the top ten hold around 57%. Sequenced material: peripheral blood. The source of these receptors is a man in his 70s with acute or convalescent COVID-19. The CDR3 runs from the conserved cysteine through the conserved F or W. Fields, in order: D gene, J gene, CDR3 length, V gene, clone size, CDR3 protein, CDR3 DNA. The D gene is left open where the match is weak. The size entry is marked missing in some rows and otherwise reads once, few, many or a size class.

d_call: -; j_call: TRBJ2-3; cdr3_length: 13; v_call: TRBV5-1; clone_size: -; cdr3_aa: CASSTRGSDTQYF; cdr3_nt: TGCGCCAGCAGCACGAGGGGGTCAGATACGCAGTATTTT
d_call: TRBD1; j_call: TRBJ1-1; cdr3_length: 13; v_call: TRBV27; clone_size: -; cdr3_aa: CASSLRTGEEAFF; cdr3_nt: TGTGCCAGCAGTTTAAGGACAGGGGAGGAAGCTTTCTTT
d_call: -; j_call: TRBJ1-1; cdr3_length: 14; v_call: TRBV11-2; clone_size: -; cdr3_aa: CASSLIGRDTEAFF; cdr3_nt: TGTGCCAGCAGCTTAATTGGGCGCGACACTGAAGCTTTCTTT
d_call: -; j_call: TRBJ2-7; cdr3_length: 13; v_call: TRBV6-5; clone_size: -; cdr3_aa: CASSYGGSYEQYF; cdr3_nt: TGTGCCAGCAGTTACGGAGGAAGCTACGAGCAGTACTTC
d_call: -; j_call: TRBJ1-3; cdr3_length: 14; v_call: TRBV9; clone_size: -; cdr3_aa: CASSSRVSGNTIYF; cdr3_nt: TGTGCCAGCAGCTCTAGAGTGAGTGGAAACACCATATATTTT
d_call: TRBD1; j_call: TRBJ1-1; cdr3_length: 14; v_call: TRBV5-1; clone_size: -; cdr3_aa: CASSGDSFNTEAFF; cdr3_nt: TGCGCCAGCAGCGGGGACAGTTTTAACACTGAAGCTTTCTTT
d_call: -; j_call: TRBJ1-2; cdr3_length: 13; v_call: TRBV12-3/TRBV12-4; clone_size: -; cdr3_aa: CASSLDSYYGYTF; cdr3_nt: TGTGCCAGCAGTTTAGACAGCTACTATGGCTACACCTTC
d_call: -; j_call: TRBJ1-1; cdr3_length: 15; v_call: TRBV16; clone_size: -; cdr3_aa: CASSQSRGGNTEAFF; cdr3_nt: TGTGCCAGCAGCCAATCGAGAGGGGGAAACACTGAAGCTTTCTTT
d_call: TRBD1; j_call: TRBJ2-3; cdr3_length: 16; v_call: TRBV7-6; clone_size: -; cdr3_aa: CASSKTGGAGTDTQYF; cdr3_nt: TGTGCCAGCAGCAAGACAGGGGGCGCCGGCACAGATACGCAGTATTTT
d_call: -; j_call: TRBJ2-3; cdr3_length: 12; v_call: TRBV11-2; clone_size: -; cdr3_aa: CASSLDRGTQYF; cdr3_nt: TGTGCCAGCAGCTTAGATCGAGGTACGCAGTATTTT
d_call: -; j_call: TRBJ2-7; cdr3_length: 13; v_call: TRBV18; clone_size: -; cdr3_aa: CASSRESGYEQYF; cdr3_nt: TGTGCCAGCTCACGCGAGTCGGGCTACGAGCAGTACTTC
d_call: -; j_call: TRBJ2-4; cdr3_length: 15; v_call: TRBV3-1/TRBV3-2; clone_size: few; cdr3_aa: CASSLVGDSSNIQYF; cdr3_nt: TGTGCCAGCAGTCTCGTCGGGGATAGTTCGAACATTCAGTACTTC
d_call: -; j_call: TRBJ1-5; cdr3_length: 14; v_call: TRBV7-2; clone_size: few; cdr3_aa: CASSLAPFDQPQHF; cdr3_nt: TGTGCCAGCAGCTTAGCCCCCTTTGATCAGCCCCAGCATTTT
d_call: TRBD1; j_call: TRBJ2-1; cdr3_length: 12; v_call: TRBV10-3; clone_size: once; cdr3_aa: CAIRGGRTGEFF; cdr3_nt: TGTGCCATCAGGGGTGGTCGGACAGGGGAGTTCTTC
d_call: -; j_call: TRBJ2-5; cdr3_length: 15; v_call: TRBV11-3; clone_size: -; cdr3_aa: CASSSRQDFQETQYF; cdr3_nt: TGTGCCAGCAGCTCACGACAGGATTTCCAAGAGACCCAGTACTTC
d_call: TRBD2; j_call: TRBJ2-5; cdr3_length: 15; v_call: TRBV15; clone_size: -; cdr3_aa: CATSGSTRGVETQYF; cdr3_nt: TGTGCCACCAGCGGTAGTACCCGGGGGGTAGAGACCCAGTACTTC
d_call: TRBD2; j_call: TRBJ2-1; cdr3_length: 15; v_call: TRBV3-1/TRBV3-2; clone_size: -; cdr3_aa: CASSHLGGTYNEQFF; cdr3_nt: TGTGCCAGCAGCCATTTGGGGGGGACCTACAATGAGCAGTTCTTC